The rows below give T cell receptor beta chains drawn from one sample of a study of identical twins. Via MiXCR, TCRdb re-called the 5' RACE reads, giving one row per CDR3 protein. The sample consists of around 1.7 million distinct CDR3 sequences, around a third of them appearing once. Sequencing input: cord blood. The source is a newborn girl in good health. Each CDR3 is given with its conserved first and last residue. Each record gives: clone size, D gene, V gene, J gene, CDR3 length, CDR3 DNA, CDR3 protein. A D gene is named only where the DNA matches it firmly. Rows may omit the clone size; those that give it use once, few, many or a size class.

size: -; D: -; V: TRBV5-1; J: TRBJ2-3; length: 12; DNA: TGCGCCAGCAGCTCCCGATGGGGATCGCAGTATTTT; CDR3: CASSSRWGSQYF
size: -; D: TRBD1; V: TRBV20-1; J: TRBJ1-1; length: 13; DNA: TGCAGTGGTTTGACAGGGGCAGACACTGAAGCTTTCTTT; CDR3: CSGLTGADTEAFF
size: many; D: TRBD2; V: TRBV20-1; J: TRBJ2-1; length: 14; DNA: TGCAGTGCTCTAGCGGGAGGGCCATACAATGAGCAGTTCTTC; CDR3: CSALAGGPYNEQFF
size: few; D: TRBD1; V: TRBV5-6; J: TRBJ1-6; length: 16; DNA: TGTGCCAGCAGCTTGCCGACAGGGGGCGGAAGTTCACCCCTCCACTTT; CDR3: CASSLPTGGGSSPLHF
size: few; D: -; V: TRBV20-1; J: TRBJ2-4; length: 14; DNA: TGCAGTGCTCAGGACACCTTAGCCAAAAACATTCAGTACTTC; CDR3: CSAQDTLAKNIQYF
size: -; D: -; V: TRBV28; J: TRBJ2-1; length: 11; DNA: TGTGCCAGCGCAGGGAACAATGAGCAGTTCTTC; CDR3: CASAGNNEQFF
size: -; D: TRBD1; V: TRBV6-5; J: TRBJ1-5; length: 15; DNA: TGTGCCAGCAGCACAGACAGGGGGCTTGATCAGCCCCAGCATTTT; CDR3: CASSTDRGLDQPQHF
size: -; D: -; V: TRBV4-2; J: TRBJ2-2; length: 14; DNA: TGTGCCAGCAGCCAAGATTCCCGGGCCGGGGAGCTGTTTTTT; CDR3: CASSQDSRAGELFF
size: -; D: -; V: TRBV4-2; J: TRBJ1-1; length: 15; DNA: TGTGCCAGCAGCCAAGAGCCCGGGATGAACACTGAAGCTTTCTTT; CDR3: CASSQEPGMNTEAFF
size: few; D: -; V: TRBV5-5; J: TRBJ2-7; length: 17; DNA: TGTGCCAGCAGCCACCGTCCCTCCGAGACAGTCTCCTACGAGCAGTACTTC; CDR3: CASSHRPSETVSYEQYF
size: -; D: -; V: TRBV12-3/TRBV12-4; J: TRBJ1-2; length: 13; DNA: TGTGCCAGCAGTTTCGGGACCCTTTATGGCTGCACCTTC; CDR3: CASSFGTLYGCTF
size: -; D: -; V: TRBV4-1; J: TRBJ1-6; length: 16; DNA: TGCGCCAGCAGCCAAGTCTTCCAGGGGCATAATTCACCCCTCCACTTT; CDR3: CASSQVFQGHNSPLHF
size: few; D: TRBD1; V: TRBV10-3; J: TRBJ1-2; length: 14; DNA: TGTGCCACCACCGGGACAGGCCGAGGCTATGGCTACACCTTC; CDR3: CATTGTGRGYGYTF
size: -; D: -; V: TRBV28; J: TRBJ2-7; length: 14; DNA: TGTGCCAGCAGAGGGACCTTAGGGTTCTACGAGCAGTACTTC; CDR3: CASRGTLGFYEQYF
size: once; D: -; V: TRBV6-1; J: TRBJ1-4; length: 14; DNA: TGTGCCAGCAGTTCCCCGGACAGTAATGAAAAACTGTTTTTT; CDR3: CASSSPDSNEKLFF
size: -; D: TRBD2; V: TRBV20-1; J: TRBJ2-1; length: 18; DNA: TGCAGTGCTAGAGACGGGGGGACTAGCGGGGGGAATTACAATGAGCAGTTCTTC; CDR3: CSARDGGTSGGNYNEQFF
size: few; D: -; V: TRBV11-2; J: TRBJ1-2; length: 15; DNA: TGTGCCAGCAGCTTAGAAAGACCTGTGGACTATGGCTACACCTTC; CDR3: CASSLERPVDYGYTF
size: -; D: -; V: TRBV12-3/TRBV12-4; J: TRBJ2-3; length: 15; DNA: TGTGCCAGCACCTGGACTGGTCGTGGAACAGATACGCAGTATTTT; CDR3: CASTWTGRGTDTQYF
size: few; D: -; V: TRBV7-2; J: TRBJ2-1; length: 15; DNA: TGTGCCAGCAGCCCCGAGGGTATTCAGTACAATGAGCAGTTCTTC; CDR3: CASSPEGIQYNEQFF
size: few; D: TRBD2; V: TRBV5-1; J: TRBJ2-1; length: 13; DNA: TGCGCCAGCAGCTTACTAGCGGAAGATGAGCAGTTCTTC; CDR3: CASSLLAEDEQFF
size: -; D: TRBD1; V: TRBV9; J: TRBJ1-2; length: 15; DNA: TGTGCCAGCAGCGGAGCGGGACAGACTAACTATGGCTACACCTTC; CDR3: CASSGAGQTNYGYTF
size: -; D: TRBD2; V: TRBV20-1; J: TRBJ2-2; length: 14; DNA: TGCAGTGCTAGGAGCGGGGGGGATACCGGGGAGCTGTTTTTT; CDR3: CSARSGGDTGELFF
size: once; D: TRBD2; V: TRBV4-2; J: TRBJ2-1; length: 20; DNA: TGTGCCAGCGGCCCCACTTTCGGCGCGGCTAGCGGGGGGGAATACAATGAGCAGTTCTTC; CDR3: CASGPTFGAASGGEYNEQFF
size: many; D: -; V: TRBV12-3/TRBV12-4; J: TRBJ2-3; length: 13; DNA: TGTGCCAGCAGTTTTTCCGGGAGAGATACGCAGTATTTT; CDR3: CASSFSGRDTQYF
size: -; D: TRBD2; V: TRBV10-3; J: TRBJ2-7; length: 14; DNA: TGTGCCATCGGACTAGCGGGGGGTACCTACGAGCAGTACTTC; CDR3: CAIGLAGGTYEQYF
size: once; D: -; V: TRBV5-1; J: TRBJ1-1; length: 16; DNA: TGCGCCAGCAGCCTGGCCCTTGGACGGTTGTACACTGAAGCTTTCTTT; CDR3: CASSLALGRLYTEAFF
size: -; D: -; V: TRBV6-6; J: TRBJ2-3; length: 15; DNA: TGTGCCAGCAGGACCTGGGAAGGGGCGACAGATACGCAGTATTTT; CDR3: CASRTWEGATDTQYF
size: -; D: -; V: TRBV7-7; J: TRBJ2-3; length: 15; DNA: TGTGCTAGCAGCTTAGGCAGCTCGGGGGCAGATACGCAGTATTTT; CDR3: CASSLGSSGADTQYF
size: once; D: TRBD2; V: TRBV5-1; J: TRBJ2-5; length: 15; DNA: TGCGCCAGCAGCTTAAACTGGCTAGCGGAAGAGACCCAGTACTTC; CDR3: CASSLNWLAEETQYF
size: -; D: -; V: TRBV5-1; J: TRBJ1-2; length: 15; DNA: TGCGCCAGCAGCGAGCCCGATGTAGCTAACTATGGCTACACCTTC; CDR3: CASSEPDVANYGYTF
size: -; D: TRBD2; V: TRBV25-1; J: TRBJ2-1; length: 16; DNA: TGTGCCAGCAGTGAAGTGACTAGCGGCTACCAAGAGACCCAGTTCTTC; CDR3: CASSEVTSGYQETQFF
size: -; D: TRBD2; V: TRBV20-1; J: TRBJ2-7; length: 15; DNA: TGCAGTGCTAGAGGATCAAGCGGGGGAAAATACGAGCAGTACTTC; CDR3: CSARGSSGGKYEQYF
size: few; D: TRBD1; V: TRBV27; J: TRBJ2-7; length: 14; DNA: TGTGCCAGCAGTTTCAGGACAGGGGTCTACGAGCAGTACTTC; CDR3: CASSFRTGVYEQYF
size: -; D: -; V: TRBV12-3/TRBV12-4; J: TRBJ1-1; length: 15; DNA: TGTGCCTGCAGTTTACGGGACTCTTCGGTCACTGAAGCTTTCTTT; CDR3: CACSLRDSSVTEAFF
size: few; D: TRBD2; V: TRBV7-6; J: TRBJ2-3; length: 15; DNA: TGTGCCAGCAGCCTAGCGGTCCATAGCACAGATACGCAGTATTTT; CDR3: CASSLAVHSTDTQYF
size: few; D: -; V: TRBV15; J: TRBJ2-3; length: 12; DNA: TGTGCCACCAGCGTAAGCCCAGATACGCAGTATTTT; CDR3: CATSVSPDTQYF
size: -; D: -; V: TRBV14; J: TRBJ2-4; length: 13; DNA: TGTGCCAGCAGCCAAGAGGCTGTGAGCATTCAGTACTTC; CDR3: CASSQEAVSIQYF
size: -; D: TRBD2; V: TRBV7-6; J: TRBJ2-2; length: 18; DNA: TGTGCCAGCAGCTTAGCCCAGCTAGCGGGAGGATTGACCGGGGAGCTGTTTTTT; CDR3: CASSLAQLAGGLTGELFF
size: few; D: -; V: TRBV5-1; J: TRBJ2-2; length: 14; DNA: TGCGCCAGCAATTGGAGATGGCACACCGGGGAGCTGTTTTTT; CDR3: CASNWRWHTGELFF
size: few; D: -; V: TRBV12-3/TRBV12-4; J: TRBJ1-1; length: 13; DNA: TGTGCCAGCAGTTCGGACGGGGGCACTGAAGCTTTCTTT; CDR3: CASSSDGGTEAFF
size: -; D: -; V: TRBV28; J: TRBJ1-4; length: 14; DNA: TGTGCCAGCAGTTTTTCCAGGGTGTTTGAAAAACTGTTTTTT; CDR3: CASSFSRVFEKLFF
size: -; D: TRBD2; V: TRBV24-1; J: TRBJ2-4; length: 13; DNA: TGTGCCACCAGTGATTTTACCAGCGGGGAGCAGTACTTC; CDR3: CATSDFTSGEQYF
size: few; D: TRBD2; V: TRBV4-1; J: TRBJ2-3; length: 18; DNA: TGCGCCAGCAGCCAAGCGAAAATGGGACTAGGCGGAACAGATACGCAGTATTTT; CDR3: CASSQAKMGLGGTDTQYF
size: -; D: TRBD2; V: TRBV25-1; J: TRBJ2-3; length: 17; DNA: TGTGCCAGCAGTGACTGGAGCGGGAGGGCCTGGGCAGATACGCAGTATTTT; CDR3: CASSDWSGRAWADTQYF
size: -; D: TRBD2; V: TRBV5-4; J: TRBJ2-1; length: 15; DNA: TGTGCCAGCAGCCCGAGCGGGGGGCTACACAATGAGCAGTTCTTC; CDR3: CASSPSGGLHNEQFF
size: few; D: TRBD1; V: TRBV25-1; J: TRBJ1-2; length: 15; DNA: TGTGCCAGCAGTCAGACCACAGGGGAAGTTGGTGGCTACACCTTC; CDR3: CASSQTTGEVGGYTF